This T cell receptor (beta chain) originates from a study of regulatory T cells in long-lasting Graves disease. Germline V gene data show CDR1 as SNHLY and CDR2 as FYNNEI. This CDR3 spans 14 amino acids. V was clipped by 7 bases and J by 4 bases, with 16 bases between them. Study results and limitations: Persistent patients shared more public clonotypes (roughly 2,500) than new patients (nearly 1,000).

CDR3-region Arm-PCR and iRepertoire HTBI primers produced the TCR beta libraries. A single record per CDR3 protein comes from TCRdb applying MiXCR to the multiplex PCR reads. There are 420,000 or so distinct CDR3 sequences in the sample; about a sixth occur only once, and 23% lies in the top ten. This clonotype was found many times. Its antigen is undetermined. Time point here: newly diagnosed GD, antithyroid drugs for less than 3 months. The TCR library was made from RNA extracted from PBMCs. This sample also appeared in a second study, on T cells in Graves' hyperthyroidism and ophthalmopathy.

The chain is built from TRBV2 and TRBJ1-1; no clear D gene. This receptor was taken from a woman aged 18-29 years with Graves disease. Specimen: peripheral blood mononuclear cells (PBMCs), collected at new diagnosis, from a patient treated with antithyroid drugs. In nucleotides, the CDR3 is TGTGCCAGCACTACCGACGGAGTGAGCACTGAAGCTTTCTTT. Encoded protein: CASTTDGVSTEAFF.